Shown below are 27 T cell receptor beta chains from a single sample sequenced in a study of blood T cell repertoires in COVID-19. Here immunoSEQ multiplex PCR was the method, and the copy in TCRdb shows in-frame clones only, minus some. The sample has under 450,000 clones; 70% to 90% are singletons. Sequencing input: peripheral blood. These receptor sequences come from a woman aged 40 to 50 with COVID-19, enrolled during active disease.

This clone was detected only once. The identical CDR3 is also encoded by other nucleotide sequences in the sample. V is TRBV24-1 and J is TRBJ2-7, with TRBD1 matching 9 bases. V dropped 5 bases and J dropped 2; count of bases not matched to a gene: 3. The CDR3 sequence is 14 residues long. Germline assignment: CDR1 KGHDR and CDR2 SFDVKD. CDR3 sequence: CATSGGQGPYEQYF. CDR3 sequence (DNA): TGTGCCACCAGTGGGGGACAGGGACCCTACGAGCAGTACTTC.

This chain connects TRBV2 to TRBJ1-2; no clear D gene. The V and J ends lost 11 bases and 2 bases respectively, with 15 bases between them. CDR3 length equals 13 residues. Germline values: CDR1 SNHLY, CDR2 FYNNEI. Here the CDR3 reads CAGSRGLNYGYTF. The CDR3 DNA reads TGTGCCGGTTCGCGGGGTTTAAACTATGGCTACACCTTC.

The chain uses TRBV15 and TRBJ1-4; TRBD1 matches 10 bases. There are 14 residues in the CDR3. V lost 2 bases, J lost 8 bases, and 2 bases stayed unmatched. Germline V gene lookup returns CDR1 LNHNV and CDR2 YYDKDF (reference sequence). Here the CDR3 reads CATSRRTGGEKLFF. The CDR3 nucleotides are TGTGCCACCAGCAGACGGACAGGGGGGGAAAAACTGTTTTTT.

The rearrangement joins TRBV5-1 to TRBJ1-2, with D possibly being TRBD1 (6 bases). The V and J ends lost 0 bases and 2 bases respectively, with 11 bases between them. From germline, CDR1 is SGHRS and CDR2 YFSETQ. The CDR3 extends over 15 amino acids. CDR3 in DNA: TGCGCCAGCAGCTTGGATCCCGGACAGAACTATGGCTACACCTTC. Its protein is CASSLDPGQNYGYTF. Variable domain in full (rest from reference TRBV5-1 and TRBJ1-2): KAGVTQTPRYLIKTRGQQVTLSCSPISGHRSVSWYQQTPGQGLQFLFEYFSETQRNKGNFPGRFSGRQFSNSRSEMNVSTLELGDSALYLCASSLDPGQNYGYTFGSGTRLTVV.

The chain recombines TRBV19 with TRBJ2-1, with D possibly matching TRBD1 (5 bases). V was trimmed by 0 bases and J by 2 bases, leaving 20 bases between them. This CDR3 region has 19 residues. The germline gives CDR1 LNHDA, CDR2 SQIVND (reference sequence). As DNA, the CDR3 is TGTGCCAGTAGTATAGAGAGCGAAGAGGTAGGGGCCACCTACAATGAGCAGTTCTTC. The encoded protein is CASSIESEEVGATYNEQFF.

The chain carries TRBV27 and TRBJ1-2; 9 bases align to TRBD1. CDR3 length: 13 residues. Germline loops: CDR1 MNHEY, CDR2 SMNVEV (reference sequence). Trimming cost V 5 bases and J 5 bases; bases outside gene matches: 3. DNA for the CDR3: TGTGCCAGCAGTCAGACAGGGGGATATGGCTACACCTTC. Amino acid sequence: CASSQTGGYGYTF.

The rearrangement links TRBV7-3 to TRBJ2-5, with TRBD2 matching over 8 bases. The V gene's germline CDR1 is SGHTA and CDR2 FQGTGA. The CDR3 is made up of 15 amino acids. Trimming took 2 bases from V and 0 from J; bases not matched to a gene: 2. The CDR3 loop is CASSLSGGNQETQYF. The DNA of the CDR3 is TGTGCCAGCAGCTTATCGGGGGGGAACCAAGAGACCCAGTACTTC.

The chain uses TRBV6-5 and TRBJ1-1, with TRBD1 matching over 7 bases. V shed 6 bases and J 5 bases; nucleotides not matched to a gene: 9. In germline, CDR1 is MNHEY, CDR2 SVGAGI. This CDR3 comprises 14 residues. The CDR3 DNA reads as TGTGCCAGCAGCCGCTCAGGGGGAGGTACTGAAGCTTTCTTT. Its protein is CASSRSGGGTEAFF.

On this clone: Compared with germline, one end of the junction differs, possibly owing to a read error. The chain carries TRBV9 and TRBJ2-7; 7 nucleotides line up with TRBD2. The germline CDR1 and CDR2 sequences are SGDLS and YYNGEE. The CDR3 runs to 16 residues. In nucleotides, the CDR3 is TGTGCCAGCAGCGGTCACGGGAGGACGATGCCCTACGGGCAGTACTTC. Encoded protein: CASSGHGRTMPYGQYF.

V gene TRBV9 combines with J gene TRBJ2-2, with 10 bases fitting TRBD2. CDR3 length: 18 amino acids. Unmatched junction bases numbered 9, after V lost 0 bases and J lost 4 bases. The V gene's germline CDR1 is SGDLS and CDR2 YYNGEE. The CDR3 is CASSVASGGPQGTGELFF. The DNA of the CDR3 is TGTGCCAGCAGCGTAGCTAGCGGGGGACCTCAGGGCACCGGGGAGCTGTTTTTT. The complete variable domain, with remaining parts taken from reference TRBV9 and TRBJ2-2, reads DSGVTQTPKHLITATGQRVTLRCSPRSGDLSVYWYQQSLDQGLQFLIQYYNGEERAKGNILERFSAQQFPDLHSELNLSSLELGDSALYFCASSVASGGPQGTGELFFGEGSRLTVL.

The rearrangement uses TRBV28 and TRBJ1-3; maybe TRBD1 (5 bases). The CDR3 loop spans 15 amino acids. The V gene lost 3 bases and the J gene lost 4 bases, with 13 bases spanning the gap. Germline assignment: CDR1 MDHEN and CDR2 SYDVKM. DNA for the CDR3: TGTGCCAGCAGTTTTGAACACCGGGGGGGAAACACCATATATTTT. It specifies CASSFEHRGGNTIYF. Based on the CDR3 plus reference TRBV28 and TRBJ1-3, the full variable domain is DVKVTQSSRYLVKRTGEKVFLECVQDMDHENMFWYRQDPGLGLRLIYFSYDVKMKEKGDIPEGYSVSREKKERFSLILESASTNQTSMYLCASSFEHRGGNTIYFGEGSWLTVV.

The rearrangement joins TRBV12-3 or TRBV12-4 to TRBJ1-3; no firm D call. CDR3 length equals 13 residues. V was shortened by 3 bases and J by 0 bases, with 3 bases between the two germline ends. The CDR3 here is CASSFFSGNTIYF. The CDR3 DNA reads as TGTGCCAGCAGTTTCTTCTCTGGAAACACCATATATTTT.

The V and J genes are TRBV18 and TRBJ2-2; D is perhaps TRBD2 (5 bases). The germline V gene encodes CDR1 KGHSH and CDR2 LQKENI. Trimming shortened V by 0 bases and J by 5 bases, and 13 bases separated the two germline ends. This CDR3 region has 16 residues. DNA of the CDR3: TGTGCCAGCTCACCACCGCGGGTGGAACCAACCGGGGAGCTGTTTTTT. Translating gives CASSPPRVEPTGELFF. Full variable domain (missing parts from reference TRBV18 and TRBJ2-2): NAGVMQNPRHLVRRRGQEARLRCSPMKGHSHVYWYRQLPEEGLKFMVYLQKENIIDESGMPKERFSAEFPKEGPSILRIQQVVRGDSAAYFCASSPPRVEPTGELFFGEGSRLTVL.

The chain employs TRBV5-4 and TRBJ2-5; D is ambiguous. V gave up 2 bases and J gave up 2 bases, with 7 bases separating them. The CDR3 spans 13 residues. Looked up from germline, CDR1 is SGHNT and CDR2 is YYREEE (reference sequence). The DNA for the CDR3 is TGTGCCAGCAGCTTCGCCAGACAAGAGACCCAGTACTTC. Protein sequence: CASSFARQETQYF.

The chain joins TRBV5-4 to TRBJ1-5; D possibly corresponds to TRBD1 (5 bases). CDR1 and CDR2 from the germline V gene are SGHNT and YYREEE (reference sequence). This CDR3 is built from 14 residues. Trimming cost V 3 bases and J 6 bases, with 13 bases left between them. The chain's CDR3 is CASSSMGEGQPQHF. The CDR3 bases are TGTGCCAGCAGCTCCATGGGGGAGGGTCAGCCCCAGCATTTT.

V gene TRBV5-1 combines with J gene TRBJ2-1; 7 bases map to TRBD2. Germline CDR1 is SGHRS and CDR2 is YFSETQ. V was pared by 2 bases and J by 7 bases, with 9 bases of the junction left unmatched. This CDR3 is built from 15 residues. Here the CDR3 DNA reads TGCGCCAGCAGCTTCCTGGGAGGGGCATGGAATGAGCAGTTCTTC. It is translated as CASSFLGGAWNEQFF.

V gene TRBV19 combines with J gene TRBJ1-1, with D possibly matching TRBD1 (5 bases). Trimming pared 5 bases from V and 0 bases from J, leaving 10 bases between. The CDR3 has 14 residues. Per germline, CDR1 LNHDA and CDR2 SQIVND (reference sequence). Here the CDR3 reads CASSPGHLNTEAFF. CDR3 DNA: TGTGCCAGTAGTCCAGGACACTTGAACACTGAAGCTTTCTTT.

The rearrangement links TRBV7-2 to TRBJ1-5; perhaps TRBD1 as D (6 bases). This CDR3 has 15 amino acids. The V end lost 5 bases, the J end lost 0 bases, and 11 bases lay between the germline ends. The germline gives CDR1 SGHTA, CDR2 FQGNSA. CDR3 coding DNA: TGTGCCAGCAGCAAAACAGGGTTTAGCAATCAGCCCCAGCATTTT. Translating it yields CASSKTGFSNQPQHF.

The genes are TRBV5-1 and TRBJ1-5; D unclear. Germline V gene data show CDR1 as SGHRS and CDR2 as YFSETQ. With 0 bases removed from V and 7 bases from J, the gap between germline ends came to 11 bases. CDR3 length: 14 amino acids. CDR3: CASSLDPNQQPQHF. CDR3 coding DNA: TGCGCCAGCAGCTTGGATCCAAACCAGCAGCCCCAGCATTTT.

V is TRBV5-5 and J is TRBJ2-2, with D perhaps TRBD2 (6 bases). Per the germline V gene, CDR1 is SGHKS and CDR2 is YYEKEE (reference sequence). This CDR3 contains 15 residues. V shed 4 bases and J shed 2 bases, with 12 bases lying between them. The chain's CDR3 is CASSRRDGNTGELFF. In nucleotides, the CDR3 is TGTGCCAGCAGCCGGAGGGATGGAAACACCGGGGAGCTGTTTTTT. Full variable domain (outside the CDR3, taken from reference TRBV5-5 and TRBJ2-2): DAGVTQSPTHLIKTRGQQVTLRCSPISGHKSVSWYQQVLGQGPQFIFQYYEKEERGRGNFPDRFSARQFPNYSSELNVNALLLGDSALYLCASSRRDGNTGELFFGEGSRLTVL.

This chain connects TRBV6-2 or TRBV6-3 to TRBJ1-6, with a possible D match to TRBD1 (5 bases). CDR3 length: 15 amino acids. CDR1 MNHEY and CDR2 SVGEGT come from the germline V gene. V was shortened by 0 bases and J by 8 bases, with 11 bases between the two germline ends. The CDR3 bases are TGTGCCAGCAGTTACTCCGGCAGGGCGGATTCACCCCTCCACTTT. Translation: CASSYSGRADSPLHF.

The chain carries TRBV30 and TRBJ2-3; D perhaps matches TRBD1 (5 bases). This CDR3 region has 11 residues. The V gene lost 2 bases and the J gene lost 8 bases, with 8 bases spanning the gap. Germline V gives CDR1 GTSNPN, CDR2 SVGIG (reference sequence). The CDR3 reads CAWSPQGTQYF. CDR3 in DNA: TGTGCCTGGAGTCCCCAGGGTACGCAGTATTTT.

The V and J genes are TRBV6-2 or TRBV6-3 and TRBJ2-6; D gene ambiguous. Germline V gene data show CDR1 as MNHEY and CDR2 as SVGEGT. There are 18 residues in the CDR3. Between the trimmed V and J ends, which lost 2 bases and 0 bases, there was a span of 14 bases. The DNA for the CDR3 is TGTGCCAGCAGTTACACAGTTGGCCCCCGCTCTGGGGCCAACGTCCTGACTTTC. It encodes CASSYTVGPRSGANVLTF.

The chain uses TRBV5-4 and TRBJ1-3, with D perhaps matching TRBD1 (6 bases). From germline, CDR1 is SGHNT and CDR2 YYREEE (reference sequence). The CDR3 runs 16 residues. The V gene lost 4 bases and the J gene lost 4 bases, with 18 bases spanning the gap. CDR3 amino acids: CASSTPTTGQGNTIYF. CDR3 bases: TGTGCCAGCAGCACCCCAACGACTGGACAGGGAAACACCATATATTTT.

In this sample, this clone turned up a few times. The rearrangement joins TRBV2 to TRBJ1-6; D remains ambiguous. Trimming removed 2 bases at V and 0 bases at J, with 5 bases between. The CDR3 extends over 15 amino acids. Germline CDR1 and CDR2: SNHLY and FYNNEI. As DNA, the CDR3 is TGTGCCAGCAGTGAAACCTACTCCTATAATTCACCCCTCCACTTT. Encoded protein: CASSETYSYNSPLHF.

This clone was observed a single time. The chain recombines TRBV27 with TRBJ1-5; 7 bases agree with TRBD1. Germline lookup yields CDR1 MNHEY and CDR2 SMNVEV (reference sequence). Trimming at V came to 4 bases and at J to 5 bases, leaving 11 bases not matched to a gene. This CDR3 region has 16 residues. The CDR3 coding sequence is TGTGCCAGCAGTTCGATTTCACAGGGGCATGATCAGCCCCAGCATTTT. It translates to CASSSISQGHDQPQHF.

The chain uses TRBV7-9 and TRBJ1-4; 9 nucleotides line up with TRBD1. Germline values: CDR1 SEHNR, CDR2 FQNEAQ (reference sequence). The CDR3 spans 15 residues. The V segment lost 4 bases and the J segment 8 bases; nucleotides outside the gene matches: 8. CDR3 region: CASSSPTGGGEKLFF. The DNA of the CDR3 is TGTGCCAGCAGCTCCCCGACAGGGGGGGGCGAAAAACTGTTTTTT. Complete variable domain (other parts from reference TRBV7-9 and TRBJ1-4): DTGVSQNPRHKITKRGQNVTFRCDPISEHNRLYWYRQTLGQGPEFLTYFQNEAQLEKSRLLSDRFSAERPKGSFSTLEIQRTEQGDSAMYLCASSSPTGGGEKLFFGSGTQLSVL.